The clone carrying this TCR beta chain was seen only a few times. The source of the sample is a study of T-cell reconstitution after alpha-beta-depleted transplantation in children. Researchers prepared the TCRbeta library using unique molecular identifiers, the study reports. TCRdb processed the PCR reads anew with MiXCR; each CDR3 protein has one entry. This sample carries around 300,000 distinct CDR3 sequences, around 25% of them seen once, and the ten largest clones take roughly 9.8%. CDR3 length: 14 residues. Trimming stripped 3 bases from V and 7 bases from J, with 16 bases between. The germline gives CDR1 MDHEN, CDR2 SYDVKM.

This chain connects TRBV28 to TRBJ2-7; D unclear. The receptor was derived from a male patient aged 10 to 17 who had a stem cell transplant for acute lymphoblastic leukemia, so the T cells may come from the graft donor. The sample consisted of PBMCs, mostly from graft donor cells, taken 180 days after TCRalphabeta/CD19-depleted stem cell transplant. The CDR3 DNA follows: TGTGCCAGCAGTTTGGGTTGGGCGGTGGGGGAGCAGTACTTC. Translating it yields CASSLGWAVGEQYF.